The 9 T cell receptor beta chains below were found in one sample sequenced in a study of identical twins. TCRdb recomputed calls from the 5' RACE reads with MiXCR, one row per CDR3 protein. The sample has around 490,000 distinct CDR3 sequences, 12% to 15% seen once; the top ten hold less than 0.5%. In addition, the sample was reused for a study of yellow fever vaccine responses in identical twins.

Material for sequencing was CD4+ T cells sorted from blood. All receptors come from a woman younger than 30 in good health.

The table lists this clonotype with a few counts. This CDR3 reads CASSQVSGTSSQETQYF. Here the CDR3 DNA reads TGTGCCAGCAGCCAAGTTTCCGGGACTAGCTCTCAAGAGACCCAGTACTTC. The chain uses TRBV4-2 and TRBJ2-5, with 9 bases aligning to TRBD2. Germline V gives CDR1 LGHNA, CDR2 YNFKEQ. CDR3 length: 17 residues. The trim removed 1 base at V and 2 bases at J, leaving 8 bases unmatched.

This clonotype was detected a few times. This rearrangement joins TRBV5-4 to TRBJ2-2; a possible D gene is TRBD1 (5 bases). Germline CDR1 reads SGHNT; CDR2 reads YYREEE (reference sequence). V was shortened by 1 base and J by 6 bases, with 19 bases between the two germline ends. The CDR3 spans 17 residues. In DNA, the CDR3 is TGTGCCAGCAGCTTGAAAGATCGCAGGGTGTCCGCCGGGGAGCTGTTTTTT. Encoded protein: CASSLKDRRVSAGELFF.

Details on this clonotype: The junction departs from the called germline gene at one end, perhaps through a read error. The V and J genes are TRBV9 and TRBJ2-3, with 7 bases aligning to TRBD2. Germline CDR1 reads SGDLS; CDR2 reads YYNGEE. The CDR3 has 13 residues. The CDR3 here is CASSPSFVTSKHF. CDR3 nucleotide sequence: TGTGCCAGCAGCCCGAGTTTTGTGACTAGCAAACATTTT.

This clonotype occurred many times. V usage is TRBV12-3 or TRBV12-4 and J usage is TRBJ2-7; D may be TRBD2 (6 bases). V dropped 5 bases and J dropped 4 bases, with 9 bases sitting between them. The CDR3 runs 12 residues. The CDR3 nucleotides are TGTGCCAGCAGTGCGACTAGGTACGAGCAGTACTTC. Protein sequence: CASSATRYEQYF.

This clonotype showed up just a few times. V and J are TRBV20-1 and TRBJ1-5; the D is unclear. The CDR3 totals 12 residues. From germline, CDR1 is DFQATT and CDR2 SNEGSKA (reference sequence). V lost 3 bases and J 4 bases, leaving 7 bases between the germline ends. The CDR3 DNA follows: TGCAGTGCTAGTTTGGCAAATCAGCCCCAGCATTTT. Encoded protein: CSASLANQPQHF.

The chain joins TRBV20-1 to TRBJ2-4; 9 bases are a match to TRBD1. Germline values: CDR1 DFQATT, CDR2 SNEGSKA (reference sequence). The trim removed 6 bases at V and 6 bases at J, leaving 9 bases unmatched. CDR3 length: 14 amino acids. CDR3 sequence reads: CSAGDRVGGNIQYF. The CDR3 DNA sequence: TGCAGTGCGGGGGACAGGGTAGGAGGAAACATTCAGTACTTC.

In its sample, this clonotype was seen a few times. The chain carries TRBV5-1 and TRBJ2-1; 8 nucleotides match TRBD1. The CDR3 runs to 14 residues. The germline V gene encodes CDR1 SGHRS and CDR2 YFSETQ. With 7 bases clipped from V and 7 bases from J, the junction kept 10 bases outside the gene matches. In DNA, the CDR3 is TGCGCCAGCGGGAGTCAGGGGGCAAGGAATGAGCAGTTCTTC. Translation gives CASGSQGARNEQFF.

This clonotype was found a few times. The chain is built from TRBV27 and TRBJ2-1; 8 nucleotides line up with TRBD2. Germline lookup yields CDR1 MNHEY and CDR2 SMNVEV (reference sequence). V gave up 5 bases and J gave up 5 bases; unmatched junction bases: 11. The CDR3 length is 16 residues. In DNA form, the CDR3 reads TGTGCCAGCAGTCGCAGCGGGAGCATTTTCGACAATGAGCAGTTCTTC. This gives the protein CASSRSGSIFDNEQFF.

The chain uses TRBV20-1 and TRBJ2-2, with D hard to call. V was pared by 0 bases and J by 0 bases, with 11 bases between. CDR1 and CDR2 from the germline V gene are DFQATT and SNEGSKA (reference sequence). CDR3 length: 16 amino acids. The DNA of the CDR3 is TGCAGTGCTAGAGATAGTACGGGTGCGAACACCGGGGAGCTGTTTTTT. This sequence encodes CSARDSTGANTGELFF.